The 19 T cell receptor beta chains in this list originate from one sample, sequenced in a study of blood T cell repertoires in COVID-19. The table came from immunoSEQ multiplex PCR; TCRdb's copy has only in-frame clones and leaves some out. The repertoire consists of 200,000 to 250,000 clones, with roughly 80% occurring once and the leading ten covering about 5%. Sample: peripheral blood. These receptors came from a woman aged 70 to 79 with COVID-19, enrolled during active disease.

The chain uses TRBV5-6 and TRBJ2-2; 9 bases line up with TRBD2. The CDR3 has 17 residues. Germline CDR1 is SGHDT and CDR2 is YYEEEE. After removal of 0 bases from V and 1 base from J, the junction contained 4 bases not matched to a gene. CDR3 bases: TGTGCCAGCAGCTTGGCCCTACTAGCGGGGAACACCGGGGAGCTGTTTTTT. It yields the protein CASSLALLAGNTGELFF.

V and J are TRBV7-2 and TRBJ2-1; possible D gene TRBD2, 6 bases. In germline, CDR1 is SGHTA, CDR2 FQGNSA. The V gene lost 0 bases and the J gene lost 4 bases, with 13 bases spanning the gap. The CDR3 is 16 residues long. CDR3 in amino acids: CASSLARSGEYNEQFF. CDR3 DNA sequence: TGTGCCAGCAGCTTAGCTCGGTCGGGAGAGTACAATGAGCAGTTCTTC.

The chain is built from TRBV28 and TRBJ2-7, with a tentative D call TRBD1 (5 bases). V dropped 6 bases and J dropped 3 bases, with 9 bases sitting between them. Germline V gene data show CDR1 as MDHEN and CDR2 as SYDVKM. The CDR3 spans 12 residues. CDR3 sequence (DNA): TGTGCCAGCAGGCTACAGGACTACGAGCAGTACTTC. This sequence encodes CASRLQDYEQYF. Combining the CDR3 with reference TRBV28 and TRBJ2-7 gives the whole variable domain DVKVTQSSRYLVKRTGEKVFLECVQDMDHENMFWYRQDPGLGLRLIYFSYDVKMKEKGDIPEGYSVSREKKERFSLILESASTNQTSMYLCASRLQDYEQYFGPGTRLTVT.

The V call is TRBV19, the J call TRBJ2-6; the D is unclear. Germline V gene lookup returns CDR1 LNHDA and CDR2 SQIVND (reference sequence). V was cut by 3 bases and J by 0 bases, with 9 bases left in between. The CDR3 sequence is 16 residues long. Here the CDR3 reads CASSMPLSSGANVLTF. Here the CDR3 DNA reads TGTGCCAGTAGTATGCCCCTATCCTCTGGGGCCAACGTCCTGACTTTC.

The V call is TRBV7-9, the J call TRBJ2-7, with TRBD2 identical over 14 bases. Germline V gene sequence: CDR1 SEHNR, CDR2 FQNEAQ (reference sequence). V gave up 5 bases and J gave up 5 bases; unmatched junction bases: 8. CDR3 length: 16 amino acids. CDR3 sequence reads: CASSRSGTSGSHEQYF. CDR3 nucleotides: TGTGCCAGCAGCCGCTCCGGGACTAGCGGGAGCCACGAGCAGTACTTC.

J is TRBJ2-2 and V is TRBV25-1; D remains ambiguous. Germline CDR1 reads MGHDK; CDR2 reads SYGVNS. The CDR3 is 14 amino acids. V was cut by 3 bases and J by 4 bases, with 9 bases left in between. DNA for the CDR3: TGTGCCAGCAGTGAGCGGATGATCACCGGGGAGCTGTTTTTT. It yields the protein CASSERMITGELFF.

A note on this clone: A much larger clone lies a single base off, so this may be a read error. The sample has other DNA sequences that encode this CDR3 too. The rearrangement joins TRBV6-5 to TRBJ1-1, with D possibly being TRBD1 (6 bases). Germline loops: CDR1 MNHEY, CDR2 SVGAGI. The CDR3 spans 14 residues. The V gene lost 3 bases and the J gene lost 1 base, with 9 bases spanning the gap. This CDR3 is CASSYSDRNTEAFF. The CDR3 DNA reads as TGTGCCAGCAGTTATTCGGACAGGAACACTGAAGCTTTCTTT.

The chain carries TRBV6-5 and TRBJ2-2; a possible D gene is TRBD2 (6 bases). The V end was cut by 5 bases, the J end by 3 bases, with 13 bases between. This CDR3 region has 15 residues. Per germline, CDR1 MNHEY and CDR2 SVGAGI. The CDR3 coding sequence is TGTGCCAGCAGTCGTTGGAGGGGCGACACCGGGGAGCTGTTTTTT. Translating it yields CASSRWRGDTGELFF.

This clone was found once. The chain is built from TRBV19 and TRBJ1-1; 8 bases match TRBD1. This CDR3 is 14 amino acids long. J gave up 4 bases and V 4 bases, and 5 bases lay outside the gene matches. The germline V gene encodes CDR1 LNHDA and CDR2 SQIVND (reference sequence). The CDR3 sequence is CASSKTGVSTEAFF. The CDR3 DNA reads TGTGCCAGTAGTAAGACAGGGGTGAGCACTGAAGCTTTCTTT.

The chain uses TRBV6-5 and TRBJ1-6; 10 positions agree with TRBD1. Germline values: CDR1 MNHEY, CDR2 SVGAGI. This CDR3 contains 15 residues. After removal of 5 bases from V and 11 bases from J, the junction contained 9 bases not matched to a gene. CDR3 region: CASSLGQGYRAPLHF. The CDR3 bases are TGTGCCAGCAGTCTGGGACAGGGGTACCGGGCACCCCTCCACTTT.

This rearrangement joins TRBV3-1 (or the pseudogene TRBV3-2) to TRBJ2-5; TRBD2 matches 13 bases. V shed 3 bases and J 1 base; nucleotides not matched to a gene: 2. CDR3 length: 16 amino acids. Germline assignment: CDR1 LGHDT and CDR2 YNNKEL (reference sequence). CDR3 sequence reads: CASSQRTSGSQETQYF. CDR3 coding DNA: TGTGCCAGCAGCCAGAGGACTAGCGGGAGCCAAGAGACCCAGTACTTC.

This chain joins TRBV5-1 and TRBJ2-1; D is unresolved. CDR1 SGHRS and CDR2 YFSETQ come from the germline V gene. The CDR3 length is 12 residues. Trimming shortened V by 0 bases and J by 9 bases, and 7 bases separated the two germline ends. CDR3 DNA: TGCGCCAGCAGCTTGGCGGTTGGTGAGCAGTTCTTC. This gives the protein CASSLAVGEQFF.

J is TRBJ1-4 and V is TRBV19; D perhaps matches TRBD1 (6 bases). CDR1 is LNHDA and CDR2 is SQIVND in the germline V gene (reference sequence). Between the trimmed V and J ends, which lost 4 bases and 0 bases, there was a span of 15 bases. The CDR3 extends over 17 amino acids. The CDR3 coding sequence is TGTGCCAGTAGTACCCCTGGGGGGGCGGCAACTAATGAAAAACTGTTTTTT. This gives the protein CASSTPGGAATNEKLFF.

The V and J genes are TRBV19 and TRBJ2-7, with 8 bases aligning to TRBD2. Trimming cost V 3 bases and J 6 bases; bases outside gene matches: 10. CDR3 length equals 15 residues. CDR1 and CDR2 from the germline V gene are LNHDA and SQIVND (reference sequence). CDR3: CASSIGRGGTVEQYF. The CDR3 nucleotides read TGTGCCAGTAGTATCGGGAGGGGAGGGACCGTCGAGCAGTACTTC.

To note about this clone: At one end, the junction sequence differs from germline, possibly due to a read error. The V and J genes are TRBV12-3 or TRBV12-4 and TRBJ1-6, with D unclear. This CDR3 has 13 residues. CDR3 in amino acids: CASSLGQDSPLHF. DNA for the CDR3: TGTGCCAGCAGCTTAGGGCAGGATTCACCCCTCCACTTT.

V is TRBV27 and J is TRBJ2-7, with D maybe TRBD2 (5 bases). The CDR3 length is 13 residues. With 3 bases removed from V and 5 bases from J, the gap between germline ends came to 11 bases. Germline values: CDR1 MNHEY, CDR2 SMNVEV (reference sequence). CDR3 in DNA: TGTGCCAGCAGTTTGAGGGCGTTCCACGAGCAGTACTTC. It codes for CASSLRAFHEQYF.

The chain is built from TRBV5-1 and TRBJ1-4; TRBD1 matches at 10 bases. CDR3 length: 14 amino acids. Germline V CDR1 and CDR2: SGHRS, YFSETQ. V shed 3 bases, J shed 8 bases, and the junction held 4 bases outside the gene matches. CDR3 coding DNA: TGCGCCAGCAGCTGGACAGGGGGGTTGGAAAAACTGTTTTTT. Protein: CASSWTGGLEKLFF.

There are a few counts of this clone. V usage is TRBV6-4 and J usage is TRBJ1-1; no reliable D call. This CDR3 is built from 15 residues. Per germline, CDR1 MRHNA and CDR2 SNTAGT. Trimming removed 3 bases at V and 5 bases at J, with 16 bases between. CDR3 sequence reads: CASSDREETRTEAFF. Here the CDR3 DNA reads TGTGCCAGCAGTGATCGCGAAGAAACTCGGACTGAAGCTTTCTTT.

This clone came up once. CDR3 DNA: TGTGCCAGTACCCCGACAGGGGGGCGAGGTCAGCCCCAGCATTTT. This encodes CASTPTGGRGQPQHF. The V and J genes are TRBV19 and TRBJ1-5, with 9 positions matching TRBD1. The germline V gene encodes CDR1 LNHDA and CDR2 SQIVND (reference sequence). This CDR3 region has 15 residues. The junction had 10 bases not matched to a gene; V was cut back by 7 bases and J by 6 bases.